This TCR beta chain came from a study of tumor-infiltrating lymphocytes in primary liver carcinoma (TCRdb year 2017). Turning to the overall study: Of the five patients (three men and two women, aged 30 to 69 years), four had hepatocellular carcinoma and one had combined HCC and intrahepatic cholangiocarcinoma. Tumors of the five patients were stage T1-T3 N0M0 with maximum diameters of roughly 4 to 11 cm. Roughly 3.5 to 7.5 million productive TCRbeta reads were obtained per sample, and no significant difference in read depth was found between tissue types. For each liver tumor, the study sampled five regions along with adjacent normal tissue and blood, and applied TCRbeta repertoire sequencing, expression microarrays and whole-exome sequencing. A total of about 35 specimens from 5 patients went through TCRbeta repertoire sequencing, namely 25 tumor regions, 5 adjacent noncancerous liver tissues and 5 peripheral blood samples. Agilent mRNA microarray profiling was performed on the roughly 25 tumor region samples to relate TCRbeta repertoire diversity to the local molecular phenotype. High reproducibility was observed for the technical replicate repertoires, with mean shared-clone rates roughly 0.87 and correlation coefficients above 0.98. Summary of the overall study and its limitations: Pairs of tumor regions showed greater repertoire overlap (mean about 36%) than tumor-adjacent pairs (roughly 17%) or tumor-blood pairs (roughly 14%), which is consistent with antigen-driven expansion. Since the samples were bulk and unsorted, there was no way to compare CD4+ and CD8+ T cell repertoires. Only the TCR beta chain was sequenced, which likely underestimates true repertoire diversity because unpaired alpha chains were not captured. With just a handful of patients in the study, the authors point out that the findings should be validated in a larger study. A significantly larger repertoire fraction was made up by the top 250 clones in tumors than in blood (p = 0.039). Only about 8-24% of top clones were present in all five regions of a tumor, suggesting spatial heterogeneity of tumor-infiltrating T cells.

TCRbeta-specific cDNA was reverse-transcribed from about 520 ng total RNA using a constant-region primer and ProtoScript II reverse transcriptase. Three nested multiplex PCR rounds, following a slightly modified ARM-PCR procedure, were used to build the TCRbeta libraries. The first two PCR rounds used multiplex TRBV1-TRBV30 forward primers with a Cbeta reverse primer, each for about 10 cycles. Sample barcodes and Illumina adapters were added in a final 25-cycle PCR with Deep VentR polymerase. Before sequencing, amplicons of 200-500 bp were purified from gel using a QIAquick gel extraction kit. TCRbeta amplicons were sequenced on an Illumina HiSeq 2500 with 250-bp paired-end reads. Concerning the study's data processing: Trimmomatic v0.33 was used to quality-trim the reads, and FLASH v1.2.11 was used to merge paired reads so that full CDR3 sequences could be recovered. V, D and J germline segments were assigned to the rearranged TCRbeta sequences using MiGEC v1.2.1b. VDJtools v1.0.0 computed clonotype statistics and Shannon-Wiener diversity indices. Except for diversity analysis, only the 250 most abundant clonotypes of each sample were used in subsequent analyses to reduce sampling bias. The raw public reads went through TCRdb reprocessing: fastp at Q25, MiXCR clone calling, in-frame beta chains kept. When rows share a CDR3 protein, they turn into one entry using the most common DNA and genes. These V and J calls rely on TCRdb rather than the paper's analysis. Here the sample has about 64,000 distinct CDR3 sequences; about two thirds occur a single time. The top ten constitute 30% to 40% of the sample.

The cysteine opens and the phenylalanine closes a CDR3 of 14 amino acids. Solely the CDR3 DNA is kept, with 42 bases framed from the first base. Without any cell sorting, total RNA and DNA were co-extracted from around 18-30 mg of bulk tissue using the AllPrep DNA/RNA mini kit. Between late 2015 and early 2016, several patients in China with histopathologically diagnosed primary liver carcinoma had their tumors surgically resected. At the time of sampling, the patients had chronic HBV infection and had not received any treatment. Five spatially separated regions were sampled from each tumor: the superior, inferior, left-lateral and right-lateral poles, plus the tumor centre. More than 75% viable tumor cells were found by histology in every tumor sample. Each fresh piece of tumor and adjacent tissue was cut in two, with one half stored in RNAlater at -80 degrees C and the other half sent for histology.

Turning to this clonotype: It has no known antigen specificity. At one of its ends the junction is not consistent with the germline gene, which may arise from a read error.

Sequencing was done on a sample of liver tumor tissue from sampling region 4. The sample's cell subset or site label is to be understood as: tumor region T4, right-lateral pole. This clonotype originated in a man between 40 and 49 years old with primary liver carcinoma and hepatitis B virus infection. In this chain, TRBV12-3 or TRBV12-4 is recombined with TRBJ2-2; the D gene is perhaps TRBD2, from 5 matching bases. The bases read TGTGTCAGCAGTTTTGGAACCGACACCGGGGAGCTATTTTTT. Its protein is CVSSFGTDTGELFF.